This is a list of T cell receptor beta chains from one sample in a study of beta chain features in type 1 diabetes. The table came from immunoSEQ multiplex PCR; TCRdb's copy has only in-frame clones and leaves some out. The table has about 700,000 clones, about an eighth seen once. The sample comprised naive CD4+ T cells from blood. These receptors were taken from a man aged 18 to 29 with type 1 diabetes. CDR3s include the opening cysteine and the closing phenylalanine or tryptophan. D genes are given only for firm matches. A clone size is listed for some rows: how often the clone was seen (once, few, many), or a class if it is expanded.

d_call	v_call	clone_size	j_call	cdr3_aa	cdr3_nt
-	TRBV30	few	TRBJ2-7	CAWSGHYEQYF	TGTGCCTGGAGTGGCCACTACGAGCAGTACTTC
TRBD2	TRBV14	few	TRBJ2-3	CASSQSGGGQDTQYF	TGTGCCAGCAGCCAAAGCGGGGGGGGCCAGGATACGCAGTATTTT
TRBD1	TRBV6-1	-	TRBJ2-3	CASSGRTGVRTDTQYF	TGTGCCAGCAGTGGGCGGACAGGGGTGCGCACAGATACGCAGTATTTT
TRBD1	TRBV29-1	few	TRBJ2-7	CSAKDRASSYEQYF	TGCAGCGCAAAGGACAGGGCTAGCTCCTACGAGCAGTACTTC
TRBD1	TRBV30	few	TRBJ1-2	CAWTRQGSSYGYTF	TGTGCCTGGACCCGACAGGGATCCTCATATGGCTACACCTTC
-	TRBV7-9	-	TRBJ1-1	CASSNSPNTEAFF	TGTGCCAGCAGCAACAGCCCGAACACTGAAGCTTTCTTT
-	TRBV4-1	-	TRBJ1-4	CASSQGDRNEKLFF	TGCGCCAGCAGCCAAGGGGACCGAAATGAAAAACTGTTTTTT
-	TRBV15	few	TRBJ2-7	CATSRTYNEQYF	TGTGCCACCAGCAGAACTTACAACGAGCAGTACTTC
TRBD1	TRBV2	-	TRBJ2-5	CASSEVNRGRQETQYF	TGTGCCAGCAGTGAAGTAAACAGGGGGCGGCAAGAGACCCAGTACTTC
-	TRBV27	-	TRBJ1-5	CASSLSSWGPQPQHF	TGTGCCAGCAGTTTATCTTCTTGGGGCCCTCAGCCCCAGCATTTT
TRBD2	TRBV10-1	few	TRBJ2-7	CASTSGGPPYEQYF	TGCGCCAGCACTTCGGGAGGGCCCCCCTACGAGCAGTACTTC
-	TRBV6-6	few	TRBJ1-1	CASRLHTEAFF	TGTGCCAGCAGACTCCACACTGAAGCTTTCTTT
-	TRBV19	once	TRBJ1-2	CASSTSATGYGYTF	TGTGCCAGTAGTACGTCCGCGACAGGCTATGGCTACACCTTC
-	TRBV7-2	few	TRBJ2-1	CASRSGPYNEQFF	TGTGCCAGCAGGTCCGGGCCCTACAATGAGCAGTTCTTC
-	TRBV9	-	TRBJ1-6	CASSPGTGGSPLHF	TGTGCCAGCAGCCCGGGGACTGGGGGTTCACCCCTCCACTTT
-	TRBV9	-	TRBJ1-4	CASSETGIEKLFF	TGTGCCAGCAGCGAAACAGGCATTGAAAAACTGTTTTTT
-	TRBV10-2	few	TRBJ1-4	CASAGVTSDEKLFF	TGCGCCAGCGCGGGGGTGACATCCGATGAAAAACTGTTTTTT
-	TRBV5-4	few	TRBJ1-3	CASSIGLEDTIYF	TGTGCCAGCAGCATAGGACTAGAGGACACCATATATTTT
-	TRBV7-9	few	TRBJ2-5	CASRGEETQYF	TGTGCCAGCAGGGGGGAAGAGACCCAGTACTTC
-	TRBV5-1	-	TRBJ1-3	CASSLQGIDSGNTIYF	TGCGCCAGCAGCTTGCAGGGTATCGACTCTGGAAACACCATATATTTT
-	TRBV30	few	TRBJ2-7	CAWSRPNYEQYF	TGTGCCTGGAGCCGTCCCAACTACGAGCAGTACTTC
-	TRBV14	few	TRBJ2-7	CASSQGQAFSYEQYF	TGTGCCAGCAGCCAAGGACAGGCCTTCTCCTACGAGCAGTACTTC
-	TRBV19	-	TRBJ1-5	CASSTPGPANQPQHF	TGTGCCAGTAGTACACCGGGTCCCGCCAATCAGCCCCAGCATTTT
TRBD2	TRBV7-2	-	TRBJ2-5	CASSPLAGGGKTQYF	TGTGCCAGCAGCCCTCTAGCGGGGGGTGGAAAGACCCAGTACTTC
-	TRBV30	-	TRBJ1-4	CAWKSTVNREKLFF	TGTGCCTGGAAGTCTACGGTAAATCGCGAAAAACTGTTTTTT
-	TRBV9	-	TRBJ2-5	CASSAGFQETQYF	TGTGCCAGCAGCGCGGGGTTCCAAGAGACCCAGTACTTC
TRBD2	TRBV15	few	TRBJ2-3	CATSGGSGGGTDTQYF	TGTGCCACCTCCGGGGGCAGCGGGGGGGGCACAGATACGCAGTATTTT
TRBD2	TRBV4-1	-	TRBJ2-7	CASSPPWERGHEQYF	TGCGCCAGCAGCCCCCCGTGGGAGCGGGGGCACGAGCAGTACTTC
-	TRBV30	-	TRBJ1-5	CAWSGLLSNQPQHF	TGTGCCTGGAGCGGGCTATTAAGCAATCAGCCCCAGCATTTT
-	TRBV7-6	-	TRBJ2-3	CASSKAPAPPDTQYF	TGTGCCAGCAGTAAGGCGCCGGCTCCGCCAGATACGCAGTATTTT